This TCR beta chain was captured by sequencing in a study of STAT5B mutations in CD4+ large granular lymphocyte leukemia. Clones were read by immunoSEQ multiplex PCR, and TCRdb kept only the in-frame ones, dropping some. The sample yields around 33,000 clones, approximately 80% seen once. The CDR3 is 16 residues long. Trimming stripped 5 bases from V and 4 bases from J, with 17 bases between. Per germline, CDR1 SEHNR and CDR2 FQNEAQ (reference sequence). This receptor was taken from a human donor in good health. This chain joins TRBV7-9 and TRBJ2-2; possibly TRBD1 for D (5 bases). Input material: CD4+ T cells from blood buffy coats. The CDR3 is CASSTTVNVGTGELFF. Written as DNA, the CDR3 is TGTGCCAGCAGCACGACAGTCAACGTCGGCACCGGGGAGCTGTTTTTT.